The rows below give T cell receptor beta chains drawn from one sample of a study of PD-L1 blockade in urothelial cancer. Repertoires were generated with immunoSEQ multiplex PCR, while TCRdb's copy carries only in-frame clones and drops some. This table holds roughly 47,000 clones, 79% found once. Sequencing was performed on PBMCs, taken around atezolizumab (anti-PD-L1) treatment. All receptors derive from a man between 65 and 85 years old with urothelial cancer. Both conserved end residues are part of each CDR3. Fields, in order: clone size, V gene, J gene, D gene, CDR3 length, CDR3 protein, CDR3 DNA. D genes are given only for firm matches. The size field is filled for only some rows; it gives once, few, many or a size class.

clone size: -; V gene: TRBV30; J gene: TRBJ1-5; D gene: -; CDR3 length: 17; CDR3 protein: CAWSPGQTPYSNQPQHF; CDR3 DNA: TGTGCCTGGAGCCCAGGACAGACGCCTTATAGCAATCAGCCCCAGCATTTT
clone size: -; V gene: TRBV7-2; J gene: TRBJ2-1; D gene: TRBD2; CDR3 length: 15; CDR3 protein: CASSLSREYNNEQFF; CDR3 DNA: TGTGCCAGCAGCTTATCGCGGGAGTATAACAATGAGCAGTTCTTC
clone size: -; V gene: TRBV7-8; J gene: TRBJ2-7; D gene: -; CDR3 length: 16; CDR3 protein: CASSLRPGTASYEQYF; CDR3 DNA: TGTGCCAGCAGCTTGAGGCCCGGGACTGCCTCCTACGAGCAGTACTTC
clone size: -; V gene: TRBV11-2; J gene: TRBJ2-1; D gene: TRBD2; CDR3 length: 15; CDR3 protein: CASSLTSGRHNEQFF; CDR3 DNA: TGTGCCAGCAGCTTAACTAGCGGGAGGCACAATGAGCAGTTCTTC
clone size: -; V gene: TRBV2; J gene: TRBJ2-7; D gene: -; CDR3 length: 15; CDR3 protein: CASSEDSGSQPGKYF; CDR3 DNA: TGTGCCAGCAGTGAAGATAGCGGCAGCCAACCCGGGAAGTACTTC
clone size: -; V gene: TRBV10-3; J gene: TRBJ2-7; D gene: TRBD2; CDR3 length: 16; CDR3 protein: CAISDQGGSGRNEQYF; CDR3 DNA: TGTGCCATCAGTGATCAGGGAGGAAGCGGGAGAAACGAGCAGTACTTC
clone size: -; V gene: TRBV11-1; J gene: TRBJ2-1; D gene: -; CDR3 length: 14; CDR3 protein: CASSQQVNNNEQFF; CDR3 DNA: TGTGCCAGCAGCCAACAGGTTAATAACAATGAGCAGTTCTTC
clone size: -; V gene: TRBV7-8; J gene: TRBJ2-2; D gene: -; CDR3 length: 15; CDR3 protein: CASSLEEGGTGELFF; CDR3 DNA: TGTGCCAGCAGCTTAGAGGAGGGAGGCACCGGGGAGCTGTTTTTT
clone size: -; V gene: TRBV7-9; J gene: TRBJ2-7; D gene: -; CDR3 length: 12; CDR3 protein: CASSLAYYEQYF; CDR3 DNA: TGTGCCAGCAGCTTAGCCTACTACGAGCAGTACTTC
clone size: few; V gene: TRBV19; J gene: TRBJ1-2; D gene: -; CDR3 length: 15; CDR3 protein: CASSIEAGANYGYTF; CDR3 DNA: TGTGCCAGTAGTATAGAGGCAGGCGCTAACTATGGCTACACCTTC
clone size: -; V gene: TRBV4-2; J gene: TRBJ2-7; D gene: -; CDR3 length: 15; CDR3 protein: CASSLQPGQLYEQYF; CDR3 DNA: TGTGCCAGCAGCCTTCAGCCAGGACAGTTGTACGAGCAGTACTTC
clone size: -; V gene: TRBV7-2; J gene: TRBJ2-4; D gene: TRBD2; CDR3 length: 19; CDR3 protein: CASSLDVTSGRLSKNIQYF; CDR3 DNA: TGTGCCAGCAGCTTAGATGTGACTAGCGGGAGACTTTCCAAAAACATTCAGTACTTC
clone size: -; V gene: TRBV7-2; J gene: TRBJ2-1; D gene: TRBD2; CDR3 length: 15; CDR3 protein: CASSPGLAGRNEQFF; CDR3 DNA: TGTGCCAGCAGCCCGGGACTAGCGGGAAGGAATGAGCAGTTCTTC
clone size: -; V gene: TRBV7-7; J gene: TRBJ2-5; D gene: TRBD2; CDR3 length: 15; CDR3 protein: CASRPGGLAGGAQYF; CDR3 DNA: TGTGCTAGCCGCCCGGGGGGACTAGCGGGAGGGGCCCAGTACTTC
clone size: -; V gene: TRBV28; J gene: TRBJ2-2; D gene: -; CDR3 length: 13; CDR3 protein: CASSRDSTGELFF; CDR3 DNA: TGTGCCAGCAGCAGAGACAGCACCGGGGAGCTGTTTTTT
clone size: few; V gene: TRBV19; J gene: TRBJ2-1; D gene: TRBD2; CDR3 length: 15; CDR3 protein: CASGTSGGWDNEQFF; CDR3 DNA: TGTGCCAGTGGGACTAGCGGGGGGTGGGACAATGAGCAGTTCTTC
clone size: -; V gene: TRBV27; J gene: TRBJ2-2; D gene: -; CDR3 length: 15; CDR3 protein: CASSSRGPNTGELFF; CDR3 DNA: TGTGCCAGCAGTTCTAGGGGTCCGAACACCGGGGAGCTGTTTTTT
clone size: -; V gene: TRBV30; J gene: TRBJ2-1; D gene: -; CDR3 length: 11; CDR3 protein: CAWSPYNEQFF; CDR3 DNA: TGTGCCTGGAGTCCGTACAATGAGCAGTTCTTC
clone size: -; V gene: TRBV28; J gene: TRBJ1-1; D gene: TRBD1; CDR3 length: 15; CDR3 protein: CASSSYRGGNTEAFF; CDR3 DNA: TGTGCCAGCAGCTCATACAGGGGGGGGAACACTGAAGCTTTCTTT
clone size: -; V gene: TRBV5-8; J gene: TRBJ1-1; D gene: TRBD1; CDR3 length: 16; CDR3 protein: CASSFRDRSLNTEAFF; CDR3 DNA: TGTGCCAGCAGCTTCCGGGACAGGAGTCTGAACACTGAAGCTTTCTTT
clone size: -; V gene: TRBV5-6; J gene: TRBJ2-7; D gene: TRBD2; CDR3 length: 15; CDR3 protein: CASSMIAGGTYEQYF; CDR3 DNA: TGTGCCAGCAGCATGATAGCGGGAGGGACCTACGAGCAGTACTTC
clone size: -; V gene: TRBV2; J gene: TRBJ1-2; D gene: -; CDR3 length: 12; CDR3 protein: CASVDSNYGYTF; CDR3 DNA: TGTGCCAGCGTAGACAGTAACTATGGCTACACCTTC
clone size: many; V gene: TRBV6-6; J gene: TRBJ1-1; D gene: -; CDR3 length: 14; CDR3 protein: CASSYGYRDTEAFF; CDR3 DNA: TGTGCCAGCAGTTACGGGTACAGGGACACTGAAGCTTTCTTT
clone size: -; V gene: TRBV5-1; J gene: TRBJ2-1; D gene: TRBD1; CDR3 length: 16; CDR3 protein: CASSLGTGVSTNEQFF; CDR3 DNA: TGCGCCAGCAGCTTGGGGACAGGGGTTTCGACCAATGAGCAGTTCTTC
clone size: -; V gene: TRBV19; J gene: TRBJ2-7; D gene: TRBD2; CDR3 length: 13; CDR3 protein: CASSLAGAYEQYF; CDR3 DNA: TGTGCCAGTAGTCTGGCGGGAGCCTACGAGCAGTACTTC
clone size: -; V gene: TRBV27; J gene: TRBJ2-1; D gene: TRBD2; CDR3 length: 15; CDR3 protein: CASRVGTSGYNEQFF; CDR3 DNA: TGTGCCAGCAGGGTCGGGACTAGCGGTTACAATGAGCAGTTCTTC
clone size: -; V gene: TRBV6-1; J gene: TRBJ2-7; D gene: -; CDR3 length: 13; CDR3 protein: CASRGLRTYEQYF; CDR3 DNA: TGTGCCAGCAGGGGACTCAGAACCTACGAGCAGTACTTC
clone size: -; V gene: TRBV5-1; J gene: TRBJ2-6; D gene: TRBD2; CDR3 length: 16; CDR3 protein: CASSLGGGAGANVLTF; CDR3 DNA: TGCGCCAGCAGCTTGGGGGGGGGAGCCGGGGCCAACGTCCTGACTTTC
clone size: -; V gene: TRBV5-1; J gene: TRBJ2-5; D gene: -; CDR3 length: 16; CDR3 protein: CASSLEAGRVGETQYF; CDR3 DNA: TGCGCCAGCAGCTTGGAGGCGGGGAGAGTAGGAGAGACCCAGTACTTC
clone size: -; V gene: TRBV18; J gene: TRBJ2-3; D gene: -; CDR3 length: 13; CDR3 protein: CASSPPGPDTQYF; CDR3 DNA: TGTGCCAGCTCACCACCTGGGCCAGATACGCAGTATTTT
clone size: -; V gene: TRBV6-6; J gene: TRBJ2-7; D gene: TRBD1; CDR3 length: 13; CDR3 protein: CASRPGQEYEQYF; CDR3 DNA: TGTGCCAGCAGACCCGGACAGGAGTACGAGCAGTACTTC
clone size: -; V gene: TRBV7-9; J gene: TRBJ2-4; D gene: TRBD1; CDR3 length: 16; CDR3 protein: CATGQGAWYGKNIQYF; CDR3 DNA: TGTGCCACCGGACAGGGGGCTTGGTATGGCAAAAACATTCAGTACTTC
clone size: -; V gene: TRBV5-1; J gene: TRBJ2-1; D gene: -; CDR3 length: 14; CDR3 protein: CASSLASQGNEQFF; CDR3 DNA: TGCGCCAGCAGCTTGGCCTCCCAGGGGAATGAGCAGTTCTTC
clone size: -; V gene: TRBV25-1; J gene: TRBJ2-5; D gene: TRBD1; CDR3 length: 16; CDR3 protein: CASSPRDRALQETQYF; CDR3 DNA: TGTGCCAGCAGTCCAAGGGACAGGGCCCTCCAAGAGACCCAGTACTTC
clone size: -; V gene: TRBV28; J gene: TRBJ1-2; D gene: TRBD1; CDR3 length: 16; CDR3 protein: CASSSHSGQGNYGYTF; CDR3 DNA: TGTGCCAGCAGTTCGCACTCGGGACAGGGGAACTATGGCTACACCTTC
clone size: -; V gene: TRBV9; J gene: TRBJ1-1; D gene: TRBD1; CDR3 length: 16; CDR3 protein: CASSVASGQANTEAFF; CDR3 DNA: TGTGCCAGCAGCGTAGCTTCGGGACAGGCGAACACTGAAGCTTTCTTT
clone size: -; V gene: TRBV6-6; J gene: TRBJ2-1; D gene: TRBD2; CDR3 length: 16; CDR3 protein: CASSYSTSGSINEQFF; CDR3 DNA: TGTGCCAGCAGTTACTCCACTAGCGGGAGTATCAATGAGCAGTTCTTC
clone size: -; V gene: TRBV5-4; J gene: TRBJ2-5; D gene: -; CDR3 length: 14; CDR3 protein: CASSLDSAGETQYF; CDR3 DNA: TGTGCCAGCAGCTTGGACTCGGCGGGGGAGACCCAGTACTTC
clone size: -; V gene: TRBV7-2; J gene: TRBJ2-7; D gene: -; CDR3 length: 15; CDR3 protein: CASSPELGLAHEQYF; CDR3 DNA: TGTGCCAGCAGCCCCGAACTAGGTTTGGCTCACGAGCAGTACTTC
clone size: -; V gene: TRBV19; J gene: TRBJ1-2; D gene: -; CDR3 length: 14; CDR3 protein: CASNGGRGSYGYTF; CDR3 DNA: TGTGCCAGTAATGGGGGCAGGGGATCCTATGGCTACACCTTC
clone size: -; V gene: TRBV28; J gene: TRBJ1-4; D gene: -; CDR3 length: 17; CDR3 protein: CASSTRSGGIGNEKLFF; CDR3 DNA: TGTGCCAGCAGTACCAGATCGGGAGGAATCGGTAATGAAAAACTGTTTTTT
clone size: few; V gene: TRBV7-8; J gene: TRBJ2-1; D gene: -; CDR3 length: 17; CDR3 protein: CASSLAMTGGSYNEQFF; CDR3 DNA: TGTGCCAGCAGCTTAGCGATGACAGGCGGCTCCTACAATGAGCAGTTCTTC
clone size: -; V gene: TRBV6-6; J gene: TRBJ1-3; D gene: -; CDR3 length: 12; CDR3 protein: CASCQGGNTIYF; CDR3 DNA: TGTGCCAGCTGTCAGGGCGGAAACACCATATATTTT
clone size: -; V gene: TRBV9; J gene: TRBJ2-5; D gene: TRBD1; CDR3 length: 15; CDR3 protein: CASSVDRGPQETQYF; CDR3 DNA: TGTGCCAGCAGCGTAGACAGGGGGCCCCAAGAGACCCAGTACTTC
clone size: -; V gene: TRBV14; J gene: TRBJ2-3; D gene: TRBD2; CDR3 length: 15; CDR3 protein: CASSQGLAGGIPQYF; CDR3 DNA: TGTGCCAGCAGCCAGGGACTAGCGGGAGGAATCCCGCAGTATTTT
clone size: -; V gene: TRBV28; J gene: TRBJ2-7; D gene: TRBD2; CDR3 length: 15; CDR3 protein: CASSLSPLAGYEQYF; CDR3 DNA: TGTGCCAGCAGTTTAAGCCCACTAGCGGGGTACGAGCAGTACTTC
clone size: -; V gene: TRBV6-5; J gene: TRBJ2-1; D gene: -; CDR3 length: 14; CDR3 protein: CASGAGKSYNEQFF; CDR3 DNA: TGTGCCAGCGGCGCAGGCAAGTCCTACAATGAGCAGTTCTTC
clone size: -; V gene: TRBV5-1; J gene: TRBJ1-1; D gene: TRBD1; CDR3 length: 15; CDR3 protein: CASSLTFQGETEAFF; CDR3 DNA: TGCGCCAGCAGCCTGACATTTCAGGGGGAAACTGAAGCTTTCTTT
clone size: few; V gene: TRBV7-9; J gene: TRBJ2-5; D gene: TRBD2; CDR3 length: 17; CDR3 protein: CASTRLAGAILQETQYF; CDR3 DNA: TGTGCCAGCACGAGACTAGCGGGAGCGATCCTCCAAGAGACCCAGTACTTC
clone size: -; V gene: TRBV30; J gene: TRBJ2-2; D gene: TRBD2; CDR3 length: 16; CDR3 protein: CAWSFRLAANTGELFF; CDR3 DNA: TGTGCCTGGAGTTTCCGACTAGCGGCGAACACCGGGGAGCTGTTTTTT
clone size: -; V gene: TRBV2; J gene: TRBJ2-7; D gene: TRBD2; CDR3 length: 13; CDR3 protein: CASKLADHYEQYF; CDR3 DNA: TGTGCCAGCAAACTAGCGGACCACTACGAGCAGTACTTC
clone size: once; V gene: TRBV5-1; J gene: TRBJ2-4; D gene: TRBD2; CDR3 length: 14; CDR3 protein: CASSVSGGENIQYF; CDR3 DNA: TGCGCCAGCAGCGTCTCGGGGGGGGAAAACATTCAGTACTTC
clone size: -; V gene: TRBV6-6; J gene: TRBJ2-3; D gene: -; CDR3 length: 15; CDR3 protein: CASSGGAGGSDTQYF; CDR3 DNA: TGTGCCAGCAGTGGGGGGGCAGGGGGCTCGGATACGCAGTATTTT
clone size: -; V gene: TRBV5-1; J gene: TRBJ1-1; D gene: TRBD1; CDR3 length: 14; CDR3 protein: CASSRGTGVPEAFF; CDR3 DNA: TGCGCCAGCAGCCGAGGAACAGGGGTGCCTGAAGCTTTCTTT
clone size: -; V gene: TRBV7-8; J gene: TRBJ2-4; D gene: TRBD1; CDR3 length: 18; CDR3 protein: CASSLPRDRGSGKNIQYF; CDR3 DNA: TGTGCCAGCAGCCTACCCCGGGACAGGGGCTCGGGCAAAAACATTCAGTACTTC